These 24 T cell receptor beta chains came from one sample sequenced in a study of tissue T cells after allogeneic stem cell transplantation. Assay used: immunoSEQ multiplex PCR; TCRdb lists only in-frame clones, some missing. In the table there are approximately 47,000 clones, around 73% of which are singletons. The specimen sequenced was sorted cells pooled from one or two spleens. Receptors originate from a pool of C57BL/6 mice in good health.

With regard to this clone: Gene names and germline refer to mouse. The read ends 1 residue early relative to the CDR3; the germline J gene fills the gap. The rearrangement links TRBV12-1 to TRBJ2-4; 9 bases map to TRBD2. CDR1 is SGHSN and CDR2 is HYEKVE in the germline V gene. Trimming removed 0 bases from V and 4 bases from J; junction bases left unmatched: 1. There are 14 residues in the CDR3. CDR3 bases read: TGTGCCAGCTCTCTCGACTGGGGGAAAAACACCTTGTAC. This codes for CASSLDWGKNTLY. Given in full, the CDR3 is CASSLDWGKNTLYF. Looking up the rest from reference TRBV12-1 and TRBJ2-4 gives the full variable domain: DSGVVQSPRHIIKEKGGRSVLTCIPISGHSNVVWYQQTLGKELKFLIQHYEKVERDKGFLPSRFSVQQFDDYHSEMNMSALELEDSAMYFCASSLDWGKNTLYFGAGTRLSVL.

Of note for this clone: Genes here carry mouse names. The CDR3 bases that were read are TGTGCCAGCGGTGTCGACTGGGCCTCCTATGAACAGTAC. Residues: CASGVDWASYEQY. The full CDR3 sequence reads CASGVDWASYEQYF. The rearrangement uses TRBV13-2 and TRBJ2-7, with 7 bases matching TRBD2. Coverage ceases 1 residue before the CDR3 finishes, and the germline J gene fills in the end. Germline V gene sequence: CDR1 NNHNN, CDR2 SYGAGS (reference sequence). V shed 3 bases and J 0 bases; nucleotides not matched to a gene: 3. CDR3 size: 14 residues.

Concerning this clone: All gene names here are mouse names. The read finishes 1 residue shy of the CDR3 end, and the germline J gene is used to complete it. This chain uses TRBV3 with TRBJ2-7; D is perhaps TRBD2 (6 bases). The CDR3 consists of 13 residues. V lost 3 bases, J lost 0 bases, and 6 bases lay in between. CDR1 SNHLY and CDR2 FYNGKV come from the germline V gene (reference sequence). The sequenced CDR3 bases are TGTGCCAGCAGCTTGGGGGGCTCCTATGAACAGTAC. It is translated as CASSLGGSYEQY. The CDR3 reads in full as CASSLGGSYEQYF.

A word on this clone: Genes and germline are mouse. From the germline J gene comes the end of the CDR3, since the read stops 1 residue before it. Other DNA sequences of this sample code for an identical CDR3. V and J are TRBV1 and TRBJ2-7; D gene ambiguous. The CDR3 loop spans 11 amino acids. Germline loops: CDR1 NSQYPW, CDR2 LRSPGD (reference sequence). The V gene lost 1 base and the J gene lost 6 bases, with 4 bases spanning the gap. The CDR3 sequence: CTCSAGVEQYF. The covered CDR3 bases are TGCACCTGCAGTGCAGGGGTTGAACAGTAC.

Details on this clone: Genes here carry mouse names. The read stops 1 residue short of the end of the CDR3; the missing end is completed from the germline J gene. This chain joins TRBV5 and TRBJ2-7, with 9 bases lining up with TRBD2. J was trimmed by 0 bases and V by 4 bases; bases with no gene match: 4. CDR3 length equals 15 residues. Looked up from germline, CDR1 is LGHNA and CDR2 is YNLKQL (reference sequence). The covered CDR3 bases are TGTGCCAGCAGCCCCCACTGGGGGGTCTCCTATGAACAGTAC. Protein: CASSPHWGVSYEQY. The whole CDR3 protein reads CASSPHWGVSYEQYF.

This clone was observed a handful of times. Gene names are the mouse ones. The read finishes 1 residue shy of the CDR3 end, and the germline J gene is used to complete it. V and J are TRBV13-2 and TRBJ2-7, with D perhaps TRBD1 (6 bases). V dropped 0 bases and J dropped 5 bases, with 15 bases sitting between them. Germline V gene sequence: CDR1 NNHNN, CDR2 SYGAGS (reference sequence). The CDR3 is 15 residues long. The CDR3 reads CASGDAAQGRNEQYF. Incomplete CDR3 DNA: TGTGCCAGCGGTGATGCAGCCCAGGGGAGAAATGAACAGTAC.

Points on this clone: Germline and genes: mouse. The read terminates 1 residue ahead of where the CDR3 ends, so the germline J gene completes it. Other DNA sequences from this sample encode an identical CDR3 as well. The chain recombines TRBV1 with TRBJ1-4; D gene ambiguous. Germline lookup yields CDR1 NSQYPW and CDR2 LRSPGD (reference sequence). CDR3 length: 15 amino acids. V was pared by 5 bases and J by 1 base, with 11 bases between. The CDR3 region is CTCSPSGSSNERLFF. The part of the CDR3 DNA that was read is TGCACCTGCAGTCCCTCAGGATCTTCCAACGAAAGATTATTT.

With regard to this clone: Gene names are the mouse ones. The sequence runs out 1 residue before the end of the CDR3; the remainder is reconstructed from the germline J gene. Other DNA sequences from this sample encode an identical CDR3 as well. The chain uses TRBV26 and TRBJ1-3; the D gene is possibly TRBD1 (5 bases). This CDR3 region has 13 residues. V was pared by 4 bases and J by 2 bases, with 6 bases between. Germline V CDR1 and CDR2: KGHPV, FQNQEV (reference sequence). CDR3 DNA, as far as it was read: TGTGCCAGCAGTCGGGGGGCTGGAAATACGCTCTAT. It specifies CASSRGAGNTLY. The full CDR3 is CASSRGAGNTLYF.

A word on this clone: Gene names are mouse gene names. The read falls 1 residue short of the CDR3 end, and the missing part is taken from the germline J gene. The chain joins TRBV5 to TRBJ2-3; D is unclear. V was cut by 1 base and J by 0 bases, with 5 bases left in between. This CDR3 has 14 residues. Looked up from germline, CDR1 is LGHNA and CDR2 is YNLKQL (reference sequence). The CDR3 bases that were read are TGTGCCAGCAGCCAAGTGGCAAGTGCAGAAACGCTGTAT. This gives the protein CASSQVASAETLY. The entire CDR3 sequence reads CASSQVASAETLYF.

This clone was observed once. The genes and germline here are from mouse. The DNA ends 1 residue before the CDR3 does, and the rest of the CDR3 is filled in from the germline J gene. The V and J genes are TRBV3 and TRBJ2-3, with D tentatively TRBD1 (6 bases). The CDR3 has 13 amino acids. Trimming cost V 6 bases and J 0 bases, with 7 bases left between them. Germline CDR1 reads SNHLY; CDR2 reads FYNGKV (reference sequence). This CDR3 reads CASRGGSAETLYF. The DNA read from the CDR3 is TGTGCCAGCAGAGGGGGTAGTGCAGAAACGCTGTAT.

This clone was observed a handful of times. The genes are named according to mouse. With the read ending 1 residue before the CDR3 end, the germline J gene is used to fill in that end. The V and J genes are TRBV16 and TRBJ2-7; D is undetermined. V gave up 0 bases and J gave up 4 bases, with 13 bases separating them. From germline, CDR1 is SGHSA and CDR2 FRNQAP. The length of the CDR3 is 15 residues. CDR3 sequence: CASSLDQVPDYEQYF. The DNA read from the CDR3 is TGTGCAAGCAGCTTAGATCAGGTGCCCGATTATGAACAGTAC.

This clone was seen only once. Gene and germline names: mouse. The CDR3 extends 1 residue past the end of the read, so its final part is completed from the germline J gene. The rearrangement uses TRBV14 and TRBJ1-1; D not certain. Trimming took 2 bases from V and 7 from J, leaving 9 bases between them. The germline V gene has CDR1 SGHDT and CDR2 FRDEAV. The CDR3 runs to 12 residues. The CDR3 protein is CASSLGRREVFF. The part of the CDR3 DNA that was read is TGTGCCAGCAGTTTGGGAAGGAGAGAAGTCTTC.

This clone was detected a few times. Gene names are mouse gene names. The read is 1 residue too short to cover the CDR3 end, so that end is filled in from the germline J gene. Other DNA sequences in this sample translate to the same CDR3. J is TRBJ2-7 and V is TRBV31; D is perhaps TRBD2 (6 bases). The CDR3 length is 11 residues. In germline, CDR1 is GKSSPN, CDR2 SITVG. The ends were cut back, 0 bases at V and 7 bases at J, with 7 bases in the middle. CDR3 sequence reads: CAWSLGGEQYF. Incomplete CDR3 DNA: TGTGCCTGGAGTCTGGGGGGAGAACAGTAC.

Worth noting for this clone: Any gene name here is a mouse gene name. Read coverage stops 1 residue before the CDR3 terminus; the germline J gene supplies the remainder. This chain joins TRBV3 and TRBJ2-7; D unresolved. CDR1 and CDR2 (germline): SNHLY, FYNGKV (reference sequence). The CDR3 runs 11 residues. V was pared by 0 bases and J by 7 bases, with 4 bases between. The part of the CDR3 DNA that was read is TGTGCCAGCAGCTTAGCAGGGGAACAGTAC. Its protein product is CASSLAGEQY. The CDR3 in full is CASSLAGEQYF.

To note about this clone: Genes and germline are mouse. The read finishes 1 residue shy of the CDR3 end, and the germline J gene is used to complete it. The V and J genes are TRBV13-3 and TRBJ1-3; perhaps TRBD1 as D (5 bases). CDR3 length equals 14 residues. Germline V lookup: CDR1 NNHDY, CDR2 SYVADS. Trimming cost V 4 bases and J 1 base, with 9 bases left between them. The CDR3 reads CASSPDRSGNTLYF. The CDR3 bases that were read are TGTGCCAGCAGTCCTGACAGATCTGGAAATACGCTCTAT.

To note about this clone: The listed genes are named as in mouse. The read terminates 1 residue ahead of where the CDR3 ends, so the germline J gene completes it. The sample carries other DNA sequences with the same CDR3. This chain joins TRBV31 and TRBJ1-2; 7 positions match TRBD1. This CDR3 has 14 amino acids. Germline V gene data show CDR1 as GKSSPN and CDR2 as SITVG. V trimming: 1 base; J trimming: 0 bases; junction bases outside the gene matches: 2. CDR3 residues: CAWSRDRANSDYTF. Partial CDR3 DNA: TGTGCCTGGAGTCGGGACAGAGCAAACTCCGACTACACC. The full variable domain, in which reference TRBV31 and TRBJ1-2 provide the parts outside the CDR3, is AQTIHQWPVAEIKAVGSPLSLGCTIKGKSSPNLYWYWQATGGTLQQLFYSITVGQVESVVQLNLSASRPKDDQFILSTEKLLLSHSGFYLCAWSRDRANSDYTFGSGTRLLVI.

Details on this clone: Genes here carry mouse names. The read is 1 residue too short to cover the CDR3 end, so that end is filled in from the germline J gene. The rearrangement links TRBV13-3 to TRBJ2-7; 8 bases agree with TRBD1. The CDR3 sequence is 12 residues long. J gave up 6 bases and V 2 bases, and 1 base lay outside the gene matches. CDR1 NNHDY and CDR2 SYVADS come from the germline V gene. The CDR3 here is CASSEQGVEQYF. The CDR3 bases that were read are TGTGCCAGCAGTGAACAGGGGGTTGAACAGTAC.

With respect to this clone: Mouse names are used for the genes. The CDR3 end lies 1 residue beyond the end of the read and is filled in from the germline J gene. The chain recombines TRBV12-1 with TRBJ2-7; 8 nucleotides match TRBD2. The CDR3 covers 14 residues. From germline, CDR1 is SGHSN and CDR2 HYEKVE. Trimming removed 0 bases from V and 6 bases from J; junction bases left unmatched: 6. The CDR3 DNA, read in part, is TGTGCCAGCTCTCTCTCTCTGGGGGGATTTGAACAGTAC. It is translated as CASSLSLGGFEQY. The whole CDR3 region reads CASSLSLGGFEQYF.

As for this clone: The gene names here belong to mouse. Read sequence stops 1 residue before the CDR3 end, and the germline J gene provides the missing end. This chain joins TRBV15 and TRBJ1-4; a weak D match, TRBD1 (5 bases). Germline CDR1 is SGHND and CDR2 is FRSKSL. Trimming removed 6 bases at V and 7 bases at J, with 9 bases between. CDR3 size: 12 residues. The CDR3 is CASSSGTERLFF. The DNA read from the CDR3 is TGTGCCAGCAGCTCAGGGACCGAAAGATTATTT. The entire variable domain, with the rest obtained from reference TRBV15 and TRBJ1-4, is as follows: DAGVTQTPRHEVAEKGQTIILKCEPVSGHNDLFWYRQTKIQGLELLSYFRSKSLMEDGGAFKDRFKAEMLNSSFSTLKIQPTEPKDSAVYLCASSSGTERLFFGHGTKLSVL.

This clone has only a few counts. Here the gene names and germline are mouse. The read falls 1 residue short of the CDR3 end, and the missing part is taken from the germline J gene. The chain combines TRBV19 with TRBJ2-7, with no clear D. V lost 2 bases, J lost 7 bases, and 7 bases lay in between. This CDR3 region has 11 residues. Germline CDR1 is FNHDT and CDR2 is SITEND (reference sequence). The CDR3 bases that were read are TGTGCCAGCAGTATCAGGTGGGAACAGTAC. Amino acid sequence: CASSIRWEQY. The whole CDR3 protein reads CASSIRWEQYF.

About this clone: The genes and germline here are from mouse. The read ends 1 residue shy of where the CDR3 ends; the end is completed using the germline J gene. J is TRBJ1-3 and V is TRBV14; a weak D match, TRBD1 (6 bases). This CDR3 region has 14 residues. Germline CDR1 SGHDT, CDR2 FRDEAV. Trimming removed 2 bases at V and 0 bases at J, with 6 bases between. Incomplete CDR3 DNA: TGTGCCAGCAGTTTGGACAGTTCTGGAAATACGCTCTAT. Its protein product is CASSLDSSGNTLY. The entire CDR3 protein reads CASSLDSSGNTLYF.

This clone occurred once. Gene names and germline match the mouse. The DNA ends 1 residue before the CDR3 does, and the rest of the CDR3 is filled in from the germline J gene. The rearrangement uses TRBV5 and TRBJ1-1; 12 nucleotides agree with TRBD1. The CDR3 length is 15 residues. In germline, CDR1 is LGHNA, CDR2 YNLKQL (reference sequence). V gave up 0 bases and J gave up 4 bases; unmatched junction bases: 0. The CDR3 bases that were read are TGTGCCAGCAGCCAAGAGGGACAGGGGGCCACAGAAGTCTTC. This gives the protein CASSQEGQGATEVF. The entire CDR3 is CASSQEGQGATEVFF.

This clone has a single count. Genes and germline are mouse. The read finishes 1 residue shy of the CDR3 end, and the germline J gene is used to complete it. Other DNA variants within this sample encode the same CDR3. The rearrangement uses TRBV29 and TRBJ2-1; D unresolved. V lost 0 bases to trimming and J lost 1 base, with 4 bases between them. The CDR3 has 14 amino acids. Germline V gene lookup returns CDR1 MSHET and CDR2 SYDVDS. Partial CDR3 DNA: TGTGCTAGCAGTTTATCGGGCAACTATGCTGAGCAGTTC. Translating gives CASSLSGNYAEQF. The whole CDR3 sequence reads CASSLSGNYAEQFF.

As regards this clone: Gene labels here are mouse ones. The CDR3 end is not reached by the read, which stops 1 residue before it; the germline J gene fills it in. The chain is built from TRBV13-3 and TRBJ2-2, with unresolved D. V was pared by 0 bases and J by 1 base, with 4 bases between. Germline assignment: CDR1 NNHDY and CDR2 SYVADS. The CDR3 loop spans 14 amino acids. The CDR3 bases that were read are TGTGCCAGCAGTGATGACAGAAACACCGGGCAGCTCTAC. It specifies CASSDDRNTGQLY. The entire CDR3 reads CASSDDRNTGQLYF.